The following is a T cell receptor (beta chain) sequence with its context. Its antigen is unknown. This entry comes from a study of post-analysis software for immune sequencing data. Study-wide points: Those samples that were prepared in the same batch co-clustered strongly by F measure.

Sequencing libraries made from TCR beta cDNA carried unique molecular identifiers. Each CDR3 protein is one row after TCRdb ran MiXCR on the PCR reads. In the table there are about half a million distinct CDR3 sequences, around 40% of which are singletons. This TCR came from a girl aged 5 to 17 with multiple sclerosis. Sequencing was performed on blood.

CDR3 in amino acids: CSARDRAGGNTIYF. The CDR3 DNA follows: TGCAGTGCTAGAGATCGGGCAGGAGGAAACACCATATATTTT. This sequence joins TRBV20-1 and TRBJ1-3, with no clear D. The CDR3 is 14 residues long. V was trimmed by 0 bases and J by 4 bases, leaving 10 bases between them. Germline V gene lookup returns CDR1 DFQATT and CDR2 SNEGSKA (reference sequence).